The 17 T cell receptor beta chains presented below share a single source sample, sequenced in a study of blood T cell repertoires in COVID-19. Assay: immunoSEQ multiplex PCR; the TCRdb copy retains only in-frame clones and omits some. The repertoire includes some 170,000 clones, roughly 82% of them detected once, and approximately 9.1% sits in the top ten. Sequenced material: peripheral blood. The origin of the receptors is a woman aged 70-85 years with acute or convalescent COVID-19.

The chain carries TRBV7-2 and TRBJ2-7, with D perhaps TRBD2 (6 bases). The CDR3 length is 16 residues. Germline values: CDR1 SGHTA, CDR2 FQGNSA. The V gene lost 5 bases and the J gene lost 0 bases, with 17 bases spanning the gap. Here the CDR3 DNA reads TGTGCCAGCAGCCCTCCTAGCGCTCGATTCTCCTACGAGCAGTACTTC. This sequence encodes CASSPPSARFSYEQYF.

The chain couples TRBV6-6 to TRBJ1-1; tentative D call: TRBD1 (5 bases). Germline CDR1 reads MNHNY; CDR2 reads SVGAGI (reference sequence). There are 12 residues in the CDR3. V lost 2 bases and J lost 6, with 7 bases in between. In DNA form, the CDR3 reads TGTGCCAGCAGTTACACAGGAGCTGAAGCTTTCTTT. This sequence encodes CASSYTGAEAFF.

CDR3 sequence reads: CASSLGQGVAPLHF. The CDR3 DNA is TGCGCCAGCAGCCTAGGACAGGGGGTTGCACCCCTCCACTTT. The V call is TRBV5-1, the J call TRBJ1-6; 10 bases match TRBD1. V was pared by 4 bases and J by 11 bases, with 6 bases of the junction left unmatched. The germline gives CDR1 SGHRS, CDR2 YFSETQ. The CDR3 consists of 14 residues. The entire variable domain, with the rest obtained from reference TRBV5-1 and TRBJ1-6, is as follows: KAGVTQTPRYLIKTRGQQVTLSCSPISGHRSVSWYQQTPGQGLQFLFEYFSETQRNKGNFPGRFSGRQFSNSRSEMNVSTLELGDSALYLCASSLGQGVAPLHFGNGTRLTVT.

The J gene is TRBJ2-5, the V gene TRBV5-1, with 13 bases that match TRBD2. The germline CDR1 and CDR2 sequences are SGHRS and YFSETQ. The V segment lost 4 bases and the J segment 2 bases; nucleotides outside the gene matches: 14. CDR3 length: 19 amino acids. The CDR3 region is CASSPHWTSGSLGQETQYF. The CDR3 DNA reads as TGCGCCAGCAGCCCCCACTGGACTAGCGGGAGTTTAGGGCAAGAGACCCAGTACTTC.

The chain couples TRBV9 to TRBJ1-2, with D possibly matching TRBD1 (6 bases). Trimming left V 1 base short and J 0 bases short, with 10 bases between. Germline V lookup: CDR1 SGDLS, CDR2 YYNGEE. There are 15 residues in the CDR3. CDR3 amino acids: CASSVSRGANYGYTF. The CDR3 region has the DNA TGTGCCAGCAGCGTAAGCAGGGGAGCTAACTATGGCTACACCTTC.

This chain joins TRBV6-6 and TRBJ1-5; D ambiguous. Germline V gives CDR1 MNHNY, CDR2 SVGAGI (reference sequence). Trimming pared 7 bases from V and 2 bases from J, leaving 12 bases between. The CDR3 extends over 14 amino acids. CDR3 residues: CASTRPSGNQPQHF. The CDR3 DNA reads TGTGCCAGCACTCGACCGTCCGGCAATCAGCCCCAGCATTTT.

The chain uses TRBV4-2 and TRBJ2-5; 7 bases are a match to TRBD1. Germline CDR1 reads LGHNA; CDR2 reads YNFKEQ. The CDR3 extends over 15 amino acids. V dropped 0 bases and J dropped 3; count of bases not matched to a gene: 4. CDR3 amino acids: CASSQDEGAEETQYF. The CDR3 nucleotides are TGTGCCAGCAGCCAAGATGAGGGGGCCGAAGAGACCCAGTACTTC.

The sample holds one count of this clone. J is TRBJ1-5 and V is TRBV18; D gene uncertain. This CDR3 has 13 amino acids. Trimming pared 3 bases from V and 5 bases from J, leaving 8 bases between. Germline CDR1 and CDR2: KGHSH and LQKENI. CDR3 sequence (DNA): TGTGCCAGCTCACCTGGGCAGGATCAGCCCCAGCATTTT. Amino acids: CASSPGQDQPQHF.

The chain couples TRBV6-5 to TRBJ2-5, with 8 bases fitting TRBD1. This CDR3 is 15 amino acids long. The V and J ends lost 4 bases and 3 bases, in that order; junction bases with no gene match: 7. CDR1 and CDR2 (germline): MNHEY, SVGAGI. The CDR3 here is CASSSVRGHEETQYF. The CDR3 DNA reads as TGTGCCAGCAGTTCGGTCAGGGGGCACGAAGAGACCCAGTACTTC.

The rearrangement joins TRBV6-5 to TRBJ1-5; D is perhaps TRBD1 (5 bases). The CDR3 is made up of 14 amino acids. The germline V gene encodes CDR1 MNHEY and CDR2 SVGAGI. V was trimmed by 6 bases and J by 6 bases, leaving 15 bases between them. CDR3 in amino acids: CASSDSQGFQPQHF. The CDR3 DNA is TGTGCCAGCAGCGACTCGCAGGGTTTTCAGCCCCAGCATTTT.

The rearrangement joins TRBV28 to TRBJ1-2; the D gene is possibly TRBD1 (5 bases). The V gene lost 5 bases and the J gene lost 4 bases, with 14 bases spanning the gap. Looked up from germline, CDR1 is MDHEN and CDR2 is SYDVKM. This CDR3 contains 14 residues. CDR3 protein: CASSQGGKGYGYTF. In nucleotides, the CDR3 is TGTGCCAGCAGTCAGGGTGGGAAAGGCTATGGCTACACCTTC.

This rearrangement joins TRBV11-2 to TRBJ2-7; D remains unclear. Germline CDR1 is SGHAT and CDR2 is FQNNGV. There are 12 residues in the CDR3. The V end was cut by 1 base, the J end by 4 bases, with 5 bases between. In nucleotides, the CDR3 is TGTGCCAGCAGCTTAGCTGTATACGAGCAGTACTTC. Protein: CASSLAVYEQYF.

The chain carries TRBV11-2 and TRBJ1-4, with 7 bases matching TRBD1. The CDR3 has 17 amino acids. The trim removed 5 bases at V and 7 bases at J, leaving 16 bases unmatched. Germline CDR1 SGHAT, CDR2 FQNNGV. The CDR3 reads CASSPRGPRDQSEKLFF. Here the CDR3 DNA reads TGTGCCAGCAGCCCTAGGGGGCCCCGGGACCAGAGTGAAAAACTGTTTTTT.

V usage is TRBV19 and J usage is TRBJ1-2, with 9 bases fitting TRBD1. In germline, CDR1 is LNHDA, CDR2 SQIVND (reference sequence). The CDR3 runs 17 residues. Losses at the gene ends were 4 bases for V and 4 bases for J; bases not matched to a gene: 13. Here the CDR3 DNA reads TGTGCCAGTAGTACCCGGGACAGGGCCACTTCCGTCTATGGCTACACCTTC. Its translation: CASSTRDRATSVYGYTF.

The chain joins TRBV28 to TRBJ2-5; 7 nucleotides align to TRBD2. This CDR3 has 14 amino acids. Trimming removed 8 bases from V and 0 bases from J; junction bases left unmatched: 6. Germline loops: CDR1 MDHEN, CDR2 SYDVKM. The CDR3 DNA reads as TGTGCCAGCGGGGTGGGAGGGTACCAAGAGACCCAGTACTTC. This translates into CASGVGGYQETQYF.

The CDR3 coding sequence is TGCGCCAGCAGCCCGGGGACAGGCCAATTCTCCTACGAGCAGTACTTC. Protein: CASSPGTGQFSYEQYF. The chain recombines TRBV5-1 with TRBJ2-7, with 8 bases matching TRBD1. The CDR3 consists of 16 residues. CDR1 SGHRS and CDR2 YFSETQ come from the germline V gene. V dropped 4 bases and J dropped 0; count of bases not matched to a gene: 9.

The CDR3 sequence is CASSPDRSYNQPQHF. In DNA form, the CDR3 reads TGTGCCAGCAGCCCGGACAGGTCTTACAATCAGCCCCAGCATTTT. This chain uses TRBV5-5 with TRBJ1-5, with 7 positions matching TRBD1. The germline gives CDR1 SGHKS, CDR2 YYEKEE (reference sequence). V lost 4 bases, J lost 3 bases, and 7 bases stayed unmatched. CDR3 length: 15 amino acids.